The 2 T cell receptor beta chains given below trace back to one sample, sequenced in a study of blood T cell repertoires in COVID-19. TCRdb keeps only in-frame clones here, not all; method: immunoSEQ multiplex PCR. Altogether about 51,000 clones are present, roughly 84% being singletons, with the ten largest covering about 2.5%. Sequencing was done on a sample of peripheral blood. The receptor source for this set is a man aged 50-60 years with acute or convalescent COVID-19.

The V call is TRBV19, the J call TRBJ2-3; D perhaps matches TRBD2 (5 bases). The CDR3 runs 14 residues. Deletions cut 4 bases from V and 6 bases from J, with 14 bases between. Germline V gene sequence: CDR1 LNHDA, CDR2 SQIVND (reference sequence). CDR3 sequence reads: CASSKPNTGDTQYF. The DNA of the CDR3 is TGTGCCAGTAGTAAACCTAACACGGGGGATACGCAGTATTTT.

The rearrangement uses TRBV19 and TRBJ1-4, with TRBD1 as a possible D gene (6 bases). The V gene lost 3 bases and the J gene lost 7 bases, with 15 bases spanning the gap. The CDR3 loop spans 15 amino acids. Germline V gene lookup returns CDR1 LNHDA and CDR2 SQIVND (reference sequence). The CDR3 DNA follows: TGTGCCAGTAGTATGGTCGGGGAGGGGGGTGAAAAACTGTTTTTT. This codes for CASSMVGEGGEKLFF.